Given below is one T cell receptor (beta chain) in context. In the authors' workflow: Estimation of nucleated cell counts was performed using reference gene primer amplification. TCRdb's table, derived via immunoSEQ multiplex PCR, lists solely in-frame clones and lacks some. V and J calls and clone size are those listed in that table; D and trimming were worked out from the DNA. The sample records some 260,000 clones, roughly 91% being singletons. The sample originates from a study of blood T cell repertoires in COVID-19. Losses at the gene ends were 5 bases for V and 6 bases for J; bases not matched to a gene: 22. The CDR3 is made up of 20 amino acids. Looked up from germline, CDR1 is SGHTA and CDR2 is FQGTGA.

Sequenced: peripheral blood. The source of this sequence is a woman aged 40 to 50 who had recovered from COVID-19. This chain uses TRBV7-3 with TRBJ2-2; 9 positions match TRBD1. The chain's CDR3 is CASSPGDRERGASGSGELFF. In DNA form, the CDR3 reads TGTGCCAGCAGCCCCGGGGACAGGGAGCGCGGGGCTTCGGGATCCGGGGAGCTGTTTTTT. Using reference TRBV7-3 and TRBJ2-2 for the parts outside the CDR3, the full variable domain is GAGVSQTPSNKVTEKGKYVELRCDPISGHTALYWYRQSLGQGPEFLIYFQGTGAADDSGLPNDRFFAVRPEGSVSTLKIQRTERGDSAVYLCASSPGDRERGASGSGELFFGEGSRLTVL.